A single T cell receptor (beta chain) is shown here with its context. Its ends do not fully match the called genes, so a read error is possible. It was with 60 Vbeta and 13 Jbeta primers that the PCR ran. Profiled with immunoSEQ multiplex PCR; TCRdb holds only in-frame clones, not every one. The profile shows roughly 150,000 clones, roughly 80% of them singletons. This CDR3 spans 12 amino acids. The V gene's germline CDR1 is KGHSH and CDR2 LQKENI. This entry comes from a study of cytomegalovirus exposure and HLA in healthy donors. Sample: PBMCs. J is TRBJ2-7 and V is TRBV18; weak D call: TRBD1 (5 bases). This TCR derives from a man over 45 in good health and CMV-seropositive. The CDR3 protein is CASSRAQGLLRF. CDR3 nucleotide sequence: TGTGCCAGCTCACGGGCCCAGGGCCTTCTTCGATTC.